The 20 T cell receptor beta chains presented below share a single source sample, sequenced in a study of TIL therapy for anti-PD-1-resistant metastatic lung cancer. Time point given: pre-treatment sample, taken before nivolumab and TIL therapy. Sequencing used immunoSEQ v3. Libraries were prepared by immunoSEQ multiplex PCR; TCRdb keeps only in-frame clonotypes and omits some of them. Among some 20,000 clones listed, roughly 79% were seen once. The sequences come from blood, collected at baseline. Receptor source: a person aged 25 to 79 with non-small cell lung cancer.

The rearrangement links TRBV4-2 to TRBJ2-5, with 15 bases aligning to TRBD2. V dropped 1 base and J dropped 2; count of bases not matched to a gene: 8. Germline-derived CDR1 and CDR2 are LGHNA and YNFKEQ. The CDR3 runs to 19 residues. In DNA form, the CDR3 reads TGTGCCAGCAGCCAAGTTCCGGGACTAGCGGGGGGCCTTCAAGAGACCCAGTACTTC. Translation: CASSQVPGLAGGLQETQYF.

The chain has TRBV30 and TRBJ2-5; D ambiguous. Per germline, CDR1 GTSNPN and CDR2 SVGIG (reference sequence). The length of the CDR3 is 12 residues. V shed 5 bases and J shed 4 bases, with 11 bases lying between them. In nucleotides, the CDR3 is TGTGCCTGGGGTTTCGGTGGAGAGACCCAGTACTTC. Protein sequence: CAWGFGGETQYF.

This clone was seen a handful of times. V and J are TRBV5-3 and TRBJ1-2; no clear D. TRBV5-3 is an ORF for which the function is uncertain. With 4 bases removed from V and 4 bases from J, the gap between germline ends came to 14 bases. The CDR3 loop spans 14 amino acids. The CDR3 DNA follows: TGTGCCAGAAGCGTCCCCAAAAGCTCCTATGGCTACACCTTC. Encoded protein: CARSVPKSSYGYTF.

The V and J genes are TRBV6-5 and TRBJ2-1; 8 bases match TRBD2. CDR1 is MNHEY and CDR2 is SVGAGI in the germline V gene. This CDR3 has 15 amino acids. The ends lost 2 bases at V and 6 bases at J; junction bases unmatched: 6. The CDR3 DNA follows: TGTGCCAGCAGTTACGAAGGACTAGCCCTCAATGAGCAGTTCTTC. Its translation: CASSYEGLALNEQFF.

The rearrangement uses TRBV6-5 and TRBJ1-4; D is uncertain. Germline V CDR1 and CDR2: MNHEY, SVGAGI. CDR3 length equals 12 residues. Deletions cut 9 bases from V and 4 bases from J, with 9 bases between. The CDR3 DNA sequence: TGTGCCAGGAGATGGCATAATGAAAAACTGTTTTTT. Its protein is CARRWHNEKLFF.

This chain connects TRBV10-3 to TRBJ2-6; D ambiguous. There are 13 residues in the CDR3. Germline-derived CDR1 and CDR2 are ENHRY and SYGVKD. Trimming removed 7 bases from V and 2 bases from J, with 6 bases in between. CDR3 protein: CAINGPGANVLTF. CDR3 coding DNA: TGTGCCATCAACGGGCCTGGGGCCAACGTCCTGACTTTC.

The chain carries TRBV6-5 and TRBJ1-1; D perhaps matches TRBD1 (5 bases). Per germline, CDR1 MNHEY and CDR2 SVGAGI. Trimming took 7 bases from V and 1 from J, leaving 13 bases between them. This CDR3 has 14 residues. The CDR3 sequence: CASNRRQSNTEAFF. The CDR3 DNA is TGTGCCAGCAACCGAAGACAGTCGAACACTGAAGCTTTCTTT.

The V gene is TRBV11-2, the J gene TRBJ1-6; 9 bases agree with TRBD1. CDR1 and CDR2 (germline): SGHAT, FQNNGV. Unmatched junction bases numbered 3, after V lost 5 bases and J lost 7 bases. This CDR3 spans 14 amino acids. CDR3 DNA: TGTGCCAGCAGCACCGACAGGGGGAATTCACCCCTCCACTTT. Its protein product is CASSTDRGNSPLHF. Together with reference TRBV11-2 and TRBJ1-6, the CDR3 gives the full variable domain: EAGVAQSPRYKIIEKRQSVAFWCNPISGHATLYWYQQILGQGPKLLIQFQNNGVVDDSQLPKDRFSAERLKGVDSTLKIQPAKLEDSAVYLCASSTDRGNSPLHFGNGTRLTVT.

This clone has only a few counts. The chain carries TRBV7-3 and TRBJ2-2, with 9 bases lining up with TRBD2. CDR3 length: 18 residues. Germline V gives CDR1 SGHTA, CDR2 FQGTGA. V lost 2 bases and J lost 5; bases outside the gene matches: 12. The CDR3 DNA reads as TGTGCCAGCAGCTTAGTCCCTCTAGCGGGGCCTCGTACCGGGGAGCTGTTTTTT. This translates into CASSLVPLAGPRTGELFF.

V is TRBV18 and J is TRBJ1-5, with a weak D call TRBD1 (5 bases). The V end was cut by 6 bases, the J end by 3 bases, with 9 bases between. Per germline, CDR1 KGHSH and CDR2 LQKENI. This CDR3 contains 13 residues. CDR3 nucleotide sequence: TGTGCCAGCTCCGACAGCTTCAATCAGCCCCAGCATTTT. Translation gives CASSDSFNQPQHF. Variable domain in full (rest from reference TRBV18 and TRBJ1-5): NAGVMQNPRHLVRRRGQEARLRCSPMKGHSHVYWYRQLPEEGLKFMVYLQKENIIDESGMPKERFSAEFPKEGPSILRIQQVVRGDSAAYFCASSDSFNQPQHFGDGTRLSIL.

The chain links TRBV4-3 to TRBJ1-2; perhaps TRBD1 as D (5 bases). This CDR3 has 16 amino acids. Germline assignment: CDR1 LGHNA and CDR2 YSLEER. Trimming stripped 0 bases from V and 6 bases from J, with 17 bases between. The chain's CDR3 is CASSQEGVIGTHGYTF. In DNA, the CDR3 is TGCGCCAGCAGCCAAGAAGGGGTCATAGGGACTCATGGCTACACCTTC.

This clone was detected a few times. CDR3 nucleotide sequence: TGTGCCAGCTCCATAGACCCAGGACAAGCGTATGGCTACACCTTC. It yields the protein CASSIDPGQAYGYTF. The chain couples TRBV11-2 to TRBJ1-2; D may be TRBD1 (5 bases). Trimming shortened V by 8 bases and J by 5 bases, and 21 bases separated the two germline ends. CDR3 length equals 15 residues. The V gene's germline CDR1 is SGHAT and CDR2 FQNNGV. The complete variable domain, with remaining parts taken from reference TRBV11-2 and TRBJ1-2, reads EAGVAQSPRYKIIEKRQSVAFWCNPISGHATLYWYQQILGQGPKLLIQFQNNGVVDDSQLPKDRFSAERLKGVDSTLKIQPAKLEDSAVYLCASSIDPGQAYGYTFGSGTRLTVV.

The V call is TRBV11-1, the J call TRBJ2-1; perhaps D is TRBD1 or TRBD2 (6 bases each). Trimming shortened V by 0 bases and J by 9 bases, and 15 bases separated the two germline ends. The CDR3 totals 15 residues. Germline CDR1 SGHAT, CDR2 FQDESV (reference sequence). In DNA, the CDR3 is TGTGCCAGCAGCTTAGCCCGGAGGGGACAAGGTGAGCAGTTCTTC. Translation: CASSLARRGQGEQFF.

In DNA, the CDR3 is TGTGCCAGCACCCGGGACATTTCTAGCACAGATACGCAGTATTTT. Amino acids: CASTRDISSTDTQYF. This rearrangement joins TRBV5-8 to TRBJ2-3; perhaps TRBD1 as D (6 bases). The length of the CDR3 is 15 residues. The germline V and J ends were trimmed by 6 bases and 0 bases, with 14 bases remaining between them. From germline, CDR1 is SGHTS and CDR2 YDEGEE. Together with reference TRBV5-8 and TRBJ2-3, the CDR3 gives the full variable domain: EAGVTQSPTHLIKTRGQQATLRCSPISGHTSVYWYQQALGLGLQFLLWYDEGEERNRGNFPPRFSGRQFPNYSSELNVNALELEDSALYLCASTRDISSTDTQYFGPGTRLTVL.

This clone was counted a few times. The chain recombines TRBV18 with TRBJ2-1; D possibly corresponds to TRBD1 (5 bases). The CDR3 sequence is 15 residues long. V dropped 2 bases and J dropped 0 bases, with 8 bases sitting between them. The germline CDR1 and CDR2 sequences are KGHSH and LQKENI. The CDR3 loop reads CASSPAGYSYNEQFF. The CDR3 DNA follows: TGTGCCAGCTCACCAGCAGGGTACTCCTACAATGAGCAGTTCTTC.

This sequence joins TRBV13 and TRBJ1-2; 10 bases align to TRBD1. J lost 6 bases, V lost 2 bases, and 6 bases had no gene match. The CDR3 is 15 residues long. Germline CDR1 and CDR2: PRHDT and FYEKMQ (reference sequence). CDR3 sequence reads: CASSLWGDRGNGYTF. In DNA, the CDR3 is TGTGCCAGCAGCTTATGGGGGGACAGGGGTAATGGCTACACCTTC.

This chain links TRBV3-1 (or the pseudogene TRBV3-2) with TRBJ2-5; the D is unclear. Trimming pared 0 bases from V and 4 bases from J, leaving 15 bases between. This CDR3 comprises 16 residues. The germline V gene has CDR1 LGHDT and CDR2 YNNKEL (reference sequence). CDR3 nucleotide sequence: TGTGCCAGCAGCCAAGAGGGCCCACAGAGTGGAGAGACCCAGTACTTC. Its translation is CASSQEGPQSGETQYF.

The genes are TRBV3-1 (or the pseudogene TRBV3-2) and TRBJ2-1; D gene unclear. V shed 5 bases and J shed 0 bases, with 20 bases lying between them. CDR1 and CDR2 (germline): LGHDT, YNNKEL (reference sequence). The CDR3 spans 18 residues. CDR3 coding DNA: TGTGCCAGCAGCTCCGTAATCACCTACTCTAGCTCCTACAATGAGCAGTTCTTC. This codes for CASSSVITYSSSYNEQFF.

By sample fraction, this clone is medium-sized. V gene TRBV7-9 combines with J gene TRBJ2-5, with TRBD2 identical over 13 bases. V shed 2 bases and J 4 bases; nucleotides not matched to a gene: 4. Germline CDR1 is SEHNR and CDR2 is FQNEAQ (reference sequence). The CDR3 contains 16 residues. The CDR3 nucleotides read TGTGCCAGCAGCTTAATGGGACTAGCGGGGTCAGAGACCCAGTACTTC. It is translated as CASSLMGLAGSETQYF.

V gene TRBV28 combines with J gene TRBJ1-3; perhaps TRBD1 as D (6 bases). V lost 6 bases and J 2 bases, leaving 14 bases between the germline ends. From germline, CDR1 is MDHEN and CDR2 SYDVKM. The CDR3 covers 15 residues. The CDR3 DNA reads as TGTGCCAGCAGGTCAACAGGGTCAGCTGGAAACACCATATATTTT. Protein product: CASRSTGSAGNTIYF.